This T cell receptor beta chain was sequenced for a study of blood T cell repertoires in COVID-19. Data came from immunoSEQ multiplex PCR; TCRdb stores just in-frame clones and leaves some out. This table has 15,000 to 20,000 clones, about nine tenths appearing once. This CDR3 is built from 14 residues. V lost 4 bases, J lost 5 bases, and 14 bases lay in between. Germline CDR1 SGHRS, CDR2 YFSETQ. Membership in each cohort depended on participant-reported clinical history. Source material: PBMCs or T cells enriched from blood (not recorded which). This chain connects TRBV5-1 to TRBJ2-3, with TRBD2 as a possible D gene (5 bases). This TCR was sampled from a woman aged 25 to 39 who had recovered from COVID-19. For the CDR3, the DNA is TGCGCCAGCAGCCCGGACCGGGGTGAAGATACGCAGTATTTT. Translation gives CASSPDRGEDTQYF.